This T cell receptor (beta chain) was captured by sequencing in a study of blood T cell repertoires in COVID-19. For the study at large: Sources were T cells, B-cell-depleted T cells, or PBMCs; the material itself was cDNA or gDNA.

All enrollees were roughly 18 to 89 years old and from around 25 US areas. In assigning cohorts, the study relied on participant-reported clinical history. Germline CDR1 and CDR2: GTSNPN and SVGIG (reference sequence). The CDR3 is 13 amino acids. V dropped 3 bases and J dropped 5 bases, with 11 bases sitting between them. Original methodology: By means of reference gene primer amplification, nucleated cell counts were estimated. Sequencing used immunoSEQ multiplex PCR; TCRdb keeps in-frame clones, though not all of them. V and J calls and clone size are as listed in that table; D and trimming were resolved from the DNA. Of approximately 210,000 clones listed, 65% to 90% are singletons.

Specimen: PBMCs or T cells enriched from blood (not recorded which). This sequence originates from a woman in her forties or fifties with acute COVID-19. The V call is TRBV30, the J call TRBJ1-3; D remains ambiguous. The CDR3 is CAWSGVSRNTIYF. DNA of the CDR3: TGTGCCTGGAGCGGAGTCAGTCGAAACACCATATATTTT.